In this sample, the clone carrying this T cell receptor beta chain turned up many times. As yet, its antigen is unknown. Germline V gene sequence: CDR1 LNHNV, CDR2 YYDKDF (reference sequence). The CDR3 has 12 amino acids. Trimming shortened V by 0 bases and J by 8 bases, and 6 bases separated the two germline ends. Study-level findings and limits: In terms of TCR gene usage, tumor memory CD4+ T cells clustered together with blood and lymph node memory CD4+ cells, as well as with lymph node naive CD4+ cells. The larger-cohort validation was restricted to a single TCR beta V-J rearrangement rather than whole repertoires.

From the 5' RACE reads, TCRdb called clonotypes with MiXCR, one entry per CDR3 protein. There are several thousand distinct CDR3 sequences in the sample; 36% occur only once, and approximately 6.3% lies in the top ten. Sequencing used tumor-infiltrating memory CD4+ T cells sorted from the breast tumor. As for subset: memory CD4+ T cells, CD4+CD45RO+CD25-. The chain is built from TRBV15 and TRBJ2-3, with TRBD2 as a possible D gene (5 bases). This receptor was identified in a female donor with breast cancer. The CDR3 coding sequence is TGTGCCACCAGCAGAGATCGGGGTACGCAGTATTTT. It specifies CATSRDRGTQYF. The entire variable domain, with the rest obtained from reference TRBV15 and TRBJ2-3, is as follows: DAMVIQNPRYQVTQFGKPVTLSCSQTLNHNVMYWYQQKSSQAPKLLFHYYDKDFNNEADTPDNFQSRRPNTSFCFLDIRSPGLGDTAMYLCATSRDRGTQYFGPGTRLTVL.